This T cell receptor beta chain was sequenced during a study of T cells in localized non-small cell lung cancer. Study-level points and caveats: The highest T cell clonality was in uninvolved adjacent lung, above tumor. Researchers found a median around 57 of the top 100 tumor clones in adjacent lung.

The protocol was immunoSEQ multiplex PCR, while the TCRdb copy is restricted to in-frame clones and leaves out a portion. The table includes about 24,000 clones, about 80% detected once. V dropped 6 bases and J dropped 0 bases, with 5 bases sitting between them. Germline lookup yields CDR1 KGHSH and CDR2 LQKENI. The CDR3 is 13 residues long. For this clone: Its matching antigen is unknown.

The V gene is TRBV18, the J gene TRBJ1-4; D is ambiguous. This receptor was taken from a man aged 35-75 years with stage II lung adenocarcinoma. The material sequenced was PBMCs, taken before any cancer treatment. CDR3 sequence reads: CASSDPTNEKLFF. The CDR3 region has the DNA TGTGCCAGCTCTGACCCAACTAATGAAAAACTGTTTTTT. Full variable domain (outside the CDR3, taken from reference TRBV18 and TRBJ1-4): NAGVMQNPRHLVRRRGQEARLRCSPMKGHSHVYWYRQLPEEGLKFMVYLQKENIIDESGMPKERFSAEFPKEGPSILRIQQVVRGDSAAYFCASSDPTNEKLFFGSGTQLSVL.